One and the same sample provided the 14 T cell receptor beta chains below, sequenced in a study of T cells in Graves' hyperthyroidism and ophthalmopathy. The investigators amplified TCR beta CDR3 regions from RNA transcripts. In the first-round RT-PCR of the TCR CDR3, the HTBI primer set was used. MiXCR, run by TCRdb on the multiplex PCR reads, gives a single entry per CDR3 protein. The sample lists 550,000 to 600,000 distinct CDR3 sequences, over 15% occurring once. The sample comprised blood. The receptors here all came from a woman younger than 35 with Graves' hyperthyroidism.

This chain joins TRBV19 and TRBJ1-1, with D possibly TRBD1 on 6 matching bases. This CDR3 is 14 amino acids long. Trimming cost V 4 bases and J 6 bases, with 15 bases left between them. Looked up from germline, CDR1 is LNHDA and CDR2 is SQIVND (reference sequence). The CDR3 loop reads CASSTGAGIPEAFF. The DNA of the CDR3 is TGTGCCAGTAGTACAGGGGCAGGGATCCCTGAAGCTTTCTTT.

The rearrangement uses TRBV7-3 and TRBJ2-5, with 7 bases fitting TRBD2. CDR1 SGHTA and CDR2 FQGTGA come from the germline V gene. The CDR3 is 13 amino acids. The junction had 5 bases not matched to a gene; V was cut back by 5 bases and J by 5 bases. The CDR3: CASSPAGVETQYF. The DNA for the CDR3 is TGTGCCAGCAGCCCCGCGGGGGTGGAGACCCAGTACTTC.

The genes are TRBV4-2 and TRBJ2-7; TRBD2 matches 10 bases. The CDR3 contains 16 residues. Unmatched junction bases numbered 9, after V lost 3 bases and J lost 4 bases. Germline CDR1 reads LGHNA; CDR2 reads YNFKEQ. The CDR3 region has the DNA TGTGCCAGCAGCCAGACTAGCGGGTTTAGGGAGTACGAGCAGTACTTC. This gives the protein CASSQTSGFREYEQYF.

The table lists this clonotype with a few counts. The DNA of the CDR3 is TGTGCCAGCTCACCAGGACAGGGGGTTGTCGGCTACACCTTC. It codes for CASSPGQGVVGYTF. V usage is TRBV18 and J usage is TRBJ1-2; TRBD1 aligns across 10 bases. This CDR3 is built from 14 residues. CDR1 is KGHSH and CDR2 is LQKENI in the germline V gene. V gave up 2 bases and J gave up 8 bases; unmatched junction bases: 5.

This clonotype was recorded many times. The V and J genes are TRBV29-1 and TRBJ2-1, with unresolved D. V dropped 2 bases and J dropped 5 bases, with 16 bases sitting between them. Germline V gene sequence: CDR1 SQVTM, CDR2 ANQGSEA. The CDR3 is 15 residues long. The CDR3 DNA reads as TGCAGCGTTGAACCGACGATCTCCACAAACAATGAGCAGTTCTTC. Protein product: CSVEPTISTNNEQFF.

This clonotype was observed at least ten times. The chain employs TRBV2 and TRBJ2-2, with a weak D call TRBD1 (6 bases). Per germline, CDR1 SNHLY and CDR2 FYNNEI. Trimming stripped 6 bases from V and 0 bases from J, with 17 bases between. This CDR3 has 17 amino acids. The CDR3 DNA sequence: TGTGCCAGCAGGCTGAGGGGGAAATCCGCGAACACCGGGGAGCTGTTTTTT. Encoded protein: CASRLRGKSANTGELFF.

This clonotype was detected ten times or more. The CDR3 bases are TGTGCCAGCAGTATCCGGGACAGGGCCAACGAGCAGTACTTC. Amino acids: CASSIRDRANEQYF. This chain uses TRBV27 with TRBJ2-7; 9 nucleotides line up with TRBD1. The CDR3 runs to 14 residues. Germline lookup yields CDR1 MNHEY and CDR2 SMNVEV (reference sequence). After removal of 5 bases from V and 5 bases from J, the junction contained 7 bases not matched to a gene.

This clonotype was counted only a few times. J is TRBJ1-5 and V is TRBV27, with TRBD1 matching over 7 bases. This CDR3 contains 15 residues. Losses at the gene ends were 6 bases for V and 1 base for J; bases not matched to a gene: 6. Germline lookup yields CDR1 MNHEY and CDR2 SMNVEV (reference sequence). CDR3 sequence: CASRPGQFSNQPQHF. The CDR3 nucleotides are TGTGCCAGCAGACCGGGACAGTTCAGCAATCAGCCCCAGCATTTT.

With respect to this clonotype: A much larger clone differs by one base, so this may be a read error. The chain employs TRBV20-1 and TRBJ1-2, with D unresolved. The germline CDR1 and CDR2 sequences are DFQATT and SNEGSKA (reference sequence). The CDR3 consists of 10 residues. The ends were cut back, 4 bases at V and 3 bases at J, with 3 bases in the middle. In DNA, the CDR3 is TGCAGTGCTAAAGACTATGGCTACACCTTC. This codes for CSAKDYGYTF.

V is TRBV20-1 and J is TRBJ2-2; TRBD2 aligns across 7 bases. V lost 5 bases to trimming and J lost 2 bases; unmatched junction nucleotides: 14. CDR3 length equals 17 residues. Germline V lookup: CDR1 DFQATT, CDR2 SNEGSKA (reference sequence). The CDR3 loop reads CSAQAFSGGGNTGELFF. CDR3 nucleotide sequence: TGCAGTGCTCAGGCCTTCTCGGGGGGTGGCAACACCGGGGAGCTGTTTTTT.

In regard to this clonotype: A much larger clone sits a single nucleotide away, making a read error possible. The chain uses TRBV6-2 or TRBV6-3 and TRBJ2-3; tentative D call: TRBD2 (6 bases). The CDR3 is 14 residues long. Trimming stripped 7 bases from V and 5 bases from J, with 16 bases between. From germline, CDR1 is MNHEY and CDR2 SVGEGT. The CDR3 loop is CASTASRRGDTQYF. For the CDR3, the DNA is TGTGCCAGCACGGCTAGCAGGAGGGGAGATACGCAGTATTTT.

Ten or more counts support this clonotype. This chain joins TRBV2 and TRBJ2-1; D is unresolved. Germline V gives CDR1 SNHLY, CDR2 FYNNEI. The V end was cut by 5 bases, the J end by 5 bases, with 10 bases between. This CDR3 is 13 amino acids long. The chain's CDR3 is CASSPSYNNEQFF. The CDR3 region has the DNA TGTGCCAGCAGTCCCAGTTATAACAATGAGCAGTTCTTC.

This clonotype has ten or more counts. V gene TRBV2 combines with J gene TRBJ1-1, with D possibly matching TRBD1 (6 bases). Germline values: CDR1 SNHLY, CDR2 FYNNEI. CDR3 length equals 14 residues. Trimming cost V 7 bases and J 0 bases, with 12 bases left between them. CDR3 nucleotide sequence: TGTGCCAGCACTTTGACAGGATTGAACACTGAAGCTTTCTTT. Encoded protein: CASTLTGLNTEAFF. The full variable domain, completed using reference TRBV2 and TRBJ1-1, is EPEVTQTPSHQVTQMGQEVILRCVPISNHLYFYWYRQILGQKVEFLVSFYNNEISEKSEIFDDQFSVERPDGSNFTLKIRSTKLEDSAMYFCASTLTGLNTEAFFGQGTRLTVV.

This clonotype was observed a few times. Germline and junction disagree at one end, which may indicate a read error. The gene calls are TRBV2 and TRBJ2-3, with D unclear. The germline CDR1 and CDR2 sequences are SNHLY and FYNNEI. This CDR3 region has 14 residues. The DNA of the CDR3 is TGTGCCAGCAGAAGTCGTCCCCTCACAGATACGCAGTGTTTT. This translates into CASRSRPLTDTQCF.